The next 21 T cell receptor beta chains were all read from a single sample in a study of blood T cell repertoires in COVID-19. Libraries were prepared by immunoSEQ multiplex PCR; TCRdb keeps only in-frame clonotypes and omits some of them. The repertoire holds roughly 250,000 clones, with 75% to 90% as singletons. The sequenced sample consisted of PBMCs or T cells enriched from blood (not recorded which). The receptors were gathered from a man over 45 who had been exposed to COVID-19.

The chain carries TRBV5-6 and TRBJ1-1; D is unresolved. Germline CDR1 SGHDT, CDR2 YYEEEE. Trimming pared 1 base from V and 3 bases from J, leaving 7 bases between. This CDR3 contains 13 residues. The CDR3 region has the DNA TGTGCCAGCAGCTTGAAGCCGGACACTGAAGCTTTCTTT. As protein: CASSLKPDTEAFF.

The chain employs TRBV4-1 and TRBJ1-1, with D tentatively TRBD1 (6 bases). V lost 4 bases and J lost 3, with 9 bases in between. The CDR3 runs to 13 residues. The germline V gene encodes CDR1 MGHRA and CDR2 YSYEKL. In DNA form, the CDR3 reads TGCGCCAGCAGCCCGCAGGGGTACACTGAAGCTTTCTTT. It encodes CASSPQGYTEAFF.

In DNA form, the CDR3 reads TGTGCCAGCAGCTTGCCCCCTAGCGGGGGGCTCAATGAGCAGTTCTTC. Its translation is CASSLPPSGGLNEQFF. V gene TRBV5-4 combines with J gene TRBJ2-1; 11 bases fit TRBD2. The CDR3 has 16 amino acids. V gave up 1 base and J gave up 6 bases; unmatched junction bases: 6. Germline values: CDR1 SGHNT, CDR2 YYREEE (reference sequence).

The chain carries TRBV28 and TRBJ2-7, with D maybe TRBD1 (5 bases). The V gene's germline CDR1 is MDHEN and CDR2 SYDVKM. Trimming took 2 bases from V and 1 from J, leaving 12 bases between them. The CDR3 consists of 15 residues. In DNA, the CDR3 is TGTGCCAGCAGTTTACAGACAGCCATTTCCTACGAGCAGTACTTC. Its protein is CASSLQTAISYEQYF.

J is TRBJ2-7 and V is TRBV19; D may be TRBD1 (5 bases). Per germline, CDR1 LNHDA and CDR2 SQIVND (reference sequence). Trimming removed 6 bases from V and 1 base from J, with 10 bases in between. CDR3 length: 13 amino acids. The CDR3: CASSQGRSYEQYF. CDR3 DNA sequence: TGTGCCAGTAGCCAGGGTAGATCCTACGAGCAGTACTTC.

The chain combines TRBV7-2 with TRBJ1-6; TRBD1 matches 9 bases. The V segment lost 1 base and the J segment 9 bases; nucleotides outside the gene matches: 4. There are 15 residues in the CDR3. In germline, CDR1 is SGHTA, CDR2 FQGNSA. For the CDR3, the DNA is TGTGCCAGCAGCTTAGGCGGACAGGGGATTTCACCCCTCCACTTT. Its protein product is CASSLGGQGISPLHF.

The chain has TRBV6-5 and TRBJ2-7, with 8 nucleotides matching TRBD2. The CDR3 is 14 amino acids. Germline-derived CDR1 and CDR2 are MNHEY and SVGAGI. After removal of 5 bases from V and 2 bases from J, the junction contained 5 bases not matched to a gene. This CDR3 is CASSTRGGAYEQYV. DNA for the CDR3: TGTGCCAGCAGTACCCGGGGGGGGGCCTACGAGCAGTACGTC.

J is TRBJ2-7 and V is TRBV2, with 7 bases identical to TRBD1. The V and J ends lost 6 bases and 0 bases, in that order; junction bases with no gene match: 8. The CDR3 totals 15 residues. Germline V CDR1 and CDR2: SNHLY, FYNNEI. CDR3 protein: CASRGTGTVSYEQYF. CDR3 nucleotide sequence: TGTGCCAGCAGGGGGACCGGGACAGTCTCCTACGAGCAGTACTTC.

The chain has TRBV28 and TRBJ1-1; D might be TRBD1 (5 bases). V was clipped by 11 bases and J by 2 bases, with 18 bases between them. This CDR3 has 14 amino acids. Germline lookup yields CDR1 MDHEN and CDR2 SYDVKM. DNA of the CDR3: TGTGCCCACCAATTTAGGGGAGGCAACACTGAAGCTTTCTTT. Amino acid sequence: CAHQFRGGNTEAFF.

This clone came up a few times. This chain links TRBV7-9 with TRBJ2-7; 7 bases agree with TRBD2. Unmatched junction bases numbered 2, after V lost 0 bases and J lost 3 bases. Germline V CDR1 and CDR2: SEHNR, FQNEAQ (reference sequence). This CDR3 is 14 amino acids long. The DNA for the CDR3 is TGTGCCAGCAGCTTAGCGGCGGGGGTCTACGAGCAGTACTTC. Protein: CASSLAAGVYEQYF.

CDR3 loop: CARISPRGTEAFF. Here the CDR3 DNA reads TGTGCCAGGATATCCCCTCGGGGAACTGAAGCTTTCTTT. The rearrangement joins TRBV27 to TRBJ1-1; D unresolved. Per germline, CDR1 MNHEY and CDR2 SMNVEV (reference sequence). With 9 bases removed from V and 5 bases from J, the gap between germline ends came to 16 bases. The CDR3 is made up of 13 amino acids.

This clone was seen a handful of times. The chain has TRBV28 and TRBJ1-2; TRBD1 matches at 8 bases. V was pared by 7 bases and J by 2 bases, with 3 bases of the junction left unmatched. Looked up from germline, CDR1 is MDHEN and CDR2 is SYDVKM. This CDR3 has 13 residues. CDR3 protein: CASIRTGNYGYTF. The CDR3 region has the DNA TGTGCCAGCATAAGGACAGGGAACTATGGCTACACCTTC.

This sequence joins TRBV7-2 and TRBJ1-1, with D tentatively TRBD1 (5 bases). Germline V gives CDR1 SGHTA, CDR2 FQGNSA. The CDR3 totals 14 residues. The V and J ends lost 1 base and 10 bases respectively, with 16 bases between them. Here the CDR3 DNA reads TGTGCCAGCAGCTTAGTAGGGCAGGGAACGGGAGCTTTCTTT. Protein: CASSLVGQGTGAFF. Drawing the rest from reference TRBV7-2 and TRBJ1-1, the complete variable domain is GAGVSQSPSNKVTEKGKDVELRCDPISGHTALYWYRQSLGQGLEFLIYFQGNSAPDKSGLPSDRFSAERTGGSVSTLTIQRTQQEDSAVYLCASSLVGQGTGAFFGQGTRLTVV.

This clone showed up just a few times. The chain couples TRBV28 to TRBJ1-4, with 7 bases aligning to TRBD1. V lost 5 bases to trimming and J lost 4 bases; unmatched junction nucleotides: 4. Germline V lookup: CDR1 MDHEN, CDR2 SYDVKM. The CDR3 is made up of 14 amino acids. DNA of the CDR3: TGTGCCAGCAGTACTAGGGGGCTTAATGAAAAACTGTTTTTT. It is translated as CASSTRGLNEKLFF.

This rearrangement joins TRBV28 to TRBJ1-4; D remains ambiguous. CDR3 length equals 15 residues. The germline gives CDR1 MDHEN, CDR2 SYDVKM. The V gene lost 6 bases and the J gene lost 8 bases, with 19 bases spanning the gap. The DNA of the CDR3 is TGTGCCAGCAGGACACTACGGGGATTCGGGGAAAAACTGTTTTTT. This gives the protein CASRTLRGFGEKLFF.

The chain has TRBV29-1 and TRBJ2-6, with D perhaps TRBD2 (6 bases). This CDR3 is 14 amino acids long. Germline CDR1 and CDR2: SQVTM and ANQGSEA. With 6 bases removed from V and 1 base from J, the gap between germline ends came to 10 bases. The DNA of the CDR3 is TGCAGCGTCGGGGACTTATCTGGGGCCAACGTCCTGACTTTC. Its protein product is CSVGDLSGANVLTF.

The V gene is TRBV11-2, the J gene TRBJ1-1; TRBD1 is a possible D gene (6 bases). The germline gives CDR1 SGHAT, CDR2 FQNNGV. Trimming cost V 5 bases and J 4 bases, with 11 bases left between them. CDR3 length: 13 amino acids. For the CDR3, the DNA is TGTGCCAGCAGCGAGGGGGTAGGCACTGAAGCTTTCTTT. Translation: CASSEGVGTEAFF.

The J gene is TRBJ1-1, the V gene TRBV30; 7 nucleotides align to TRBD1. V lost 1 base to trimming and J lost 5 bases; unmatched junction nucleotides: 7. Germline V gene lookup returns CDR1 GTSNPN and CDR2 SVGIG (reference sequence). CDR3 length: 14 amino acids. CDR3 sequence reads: CAWSGTTGDTEAFF. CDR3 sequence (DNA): TGTGCCTGGAGTGGAACCACAGGGGATACTGAAGCTTTCTTT.

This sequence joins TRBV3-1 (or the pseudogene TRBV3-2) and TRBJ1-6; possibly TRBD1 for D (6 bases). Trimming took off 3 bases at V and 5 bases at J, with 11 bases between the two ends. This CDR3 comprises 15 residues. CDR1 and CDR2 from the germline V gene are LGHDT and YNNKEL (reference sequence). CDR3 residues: CASSHFTGNNSPLHF. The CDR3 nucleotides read TGTGCCAGCAGCCATTTCACAGGGAATAATTCACCCCTCCACTTT.

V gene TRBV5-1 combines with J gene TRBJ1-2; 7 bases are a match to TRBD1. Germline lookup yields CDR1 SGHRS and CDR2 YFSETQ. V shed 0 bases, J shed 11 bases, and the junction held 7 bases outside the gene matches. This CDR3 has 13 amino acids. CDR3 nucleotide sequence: TGCGCCAGCAGCTTGGACCTACAGGGGCATTACACCTTC. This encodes CASSLDLQGHYTF.

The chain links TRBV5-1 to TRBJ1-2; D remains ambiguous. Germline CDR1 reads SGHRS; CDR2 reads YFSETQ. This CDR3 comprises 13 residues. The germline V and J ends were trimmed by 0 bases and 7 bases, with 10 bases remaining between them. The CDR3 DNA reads TGCGCCAGCAGCTTGGCGGGAGACGGTGGCTACACCTTC. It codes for CASSLAGDGGYTF.